The clone carrying this TCR beta chain has a count of ten or more. What it recognizes is unknown. These data are taken from a study of early T cells in non-severe SARS-CoV-2 infection. Study-wide background: Unpaired chains resulted from sequencing bulk RNA of unsorted whole blood. Findings of the study overall: Anti-spike CD8 responses were favored in VDJdb matching, and private and CD4 specificities were missed.

Researchers attached unique molecular identifiers to individual cDNA molecules. TCRdb used MiXCR to reprocess the 5' RACE reads, holding one entry per CDR3 protein. The profile shows over 30,000 distinct CDR3 sequences, roughly 7.1% of them singletons. V lost 6 bases and J lost 8; bases outside the gene matches: 9. Germline CDR1 reads DFQATT; CDR2 reads SNEGSKA (reference sequence). The CDR3 consists of 15 residues. V gene TRBV20-1 combines with J gene TRBJ2-1, with 14 bases aligning to TRBD2. Sequences were derived from whole blood, sampled at baseline. The sequence derives from an adult who was a healthcare worker with PCR-confirmed SARS-CoV-2 infection or an uninfected control (not recorded which). The CDR3 sequence: CSASRLAGGPYEQFF. As DNA, the CDR3 is TGCAGTGCCTCTAGACTAGCGGGAGGGCCTTATGAGCAGTTCTTC.